This T cell receptor (beta chain) was sequenced for a study of blood T cell repertoires in COVID-19. Study details: Samples of COVID-19 (acute and convalescent) were obtained from the United States, Italy and Spain.

The age range of participants was about 18 to 89 years, with residence in about 25 US areas. Cohort allocation depended upon clinical history that participants reported. Germline V gene sequence: CDR1 MRHNA, CDR2 SNTAGT. The CDR3 is 16 amino acids. With 6 bases removed from V and 0 bases from J, the gap between germline ends came to 15 bases. In the authors' methods: It was from reference gene primer amplification that nucleated cell counts were estimated. Sequencing used immunoSEQ multiplex PCR; TCRdb keeps in-frame clones, though not all of them. V, J and clone size are taken as reported in that table, and D and trimming were inferred from the DNA itself. This table has about 63,000 clones, roughly 80% appearing once.

The chain couples TRBV6-4 to TRBJ2-1; D is possibly TRBD2 (5 bases). This TCR came from a woman aged 40-49 years with acute COVID-19. Sequences were obtained from PBMCs or T cells enriched from blood (not recorded which). CDR3 protein: CASSPRVFSSYNEQFF. The CDR3 nucleotides read TGTGCCAGCAGCCCGAGGGTCTTCAGCTCCTACAATGAGCAGTTCTTC.